This T cell receptor (beta chain) was recovered during a study of OX40 agonist ivuxolimab in advanced cancers. Study details: All patients had ivuxolimab intravenously every 2 weeks at 0.01 to 10 mg/kg.

Clones were sequenced by immunoSEQ multiplex PCR, and TCRdb holds only the in-frame ones, with some missing. The sample includes under 100,000 clones, roughly 84% of them seen just once. With regard to this clone: Its antigen is not identified.

CDR3 length equals 14 residues. CDR1 is LNHDA and CDR2 is SQIVND in the germline V gene (reference sequence). Trimming removed 9 bases from V and 0 bases from J; junction bases left unmatched: 3. The study's findings and limits: Expanded clones were, on average, more numerous among CD8+ T cells than CD4+. Still undetermined is the antigen specificity of the expanded peripheral T cells. Some patients who did not respond also had low normalized T-cell clonal expansion.

The sequencing used CD4+ or CD8+ T cells sorted from blood, collected in a trial of the OX40 agonist ivuxolimab. The clonotype comes from an adult with an advanced solid tumor such as melanoma, head and neck, liver or kidney cancer. The V gene is TRBV19, the J gene TRBJ1-3; TRBD1 aligns across 9 bases. The CDR3 coding sequence is TGTGCCAGCACAGGGGGCGCCTCTGGAAACACCATATATTTT. Protein product: CASTGGASGNTIYF. Based on the CDR3 plus reference TRBV19 and TRBJ1-3, the full variable domain is DGGITQSPKYLFRKEGQNVTLSCEQNLNHDAMYWYRQDPGQGLRLIYYSQIVNDFQKGDIAEGYSVSREKKESFPLTVTSAQKNPTAFYLCASTGGASGNTIYFGEGSWLTVV.